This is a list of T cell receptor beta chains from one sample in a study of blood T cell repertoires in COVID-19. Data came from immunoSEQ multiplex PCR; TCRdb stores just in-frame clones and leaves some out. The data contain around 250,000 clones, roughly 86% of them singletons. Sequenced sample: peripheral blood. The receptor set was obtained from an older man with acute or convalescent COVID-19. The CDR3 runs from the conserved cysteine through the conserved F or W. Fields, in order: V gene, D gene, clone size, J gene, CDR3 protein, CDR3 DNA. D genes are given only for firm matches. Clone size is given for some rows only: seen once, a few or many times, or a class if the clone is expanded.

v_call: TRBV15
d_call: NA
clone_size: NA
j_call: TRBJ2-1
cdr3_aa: CATSRDGGIYNEQFF
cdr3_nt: TGTGCCACCAGCAGAGATGGGGGGATTTACAATGAGCAGTTCTTC

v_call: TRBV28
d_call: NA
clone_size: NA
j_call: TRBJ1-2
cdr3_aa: CASSSRTPGGGYTF
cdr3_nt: TGTGCCAGCAGTTCCCGGACACCCGGGGGAGGCTACACCTTC

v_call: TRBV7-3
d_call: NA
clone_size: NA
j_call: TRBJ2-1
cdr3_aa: CASAGGRGTYNEQFF
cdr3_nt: TGTGCCAGCGCGGGCGGCCGGGGGACCTACAATGAGCAGTTCTTC

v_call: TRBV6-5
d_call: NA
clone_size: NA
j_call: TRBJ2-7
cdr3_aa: CASSQGNEQYF
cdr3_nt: TGTGCCAGCAGTCAGGGGAACGAGCAGTACTTC

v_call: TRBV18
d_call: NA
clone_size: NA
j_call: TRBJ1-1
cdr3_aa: CASSPPRGGTEAFF
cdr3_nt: TGTGCCAGCTCACCACCAAGGGGAGGCACTGAAGCTTTCTTT

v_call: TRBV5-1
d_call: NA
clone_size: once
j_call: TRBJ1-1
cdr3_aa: CASKVGGEGPTEAFF
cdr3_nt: TGCGCCAGCAAGGTGGGGGGGGAAGGGCCGACTGAAGCTTTCTTT

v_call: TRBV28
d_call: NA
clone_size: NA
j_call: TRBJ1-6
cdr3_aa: CASSGSSYNSPLHF
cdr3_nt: TGTGCCAGCAGTGGGAGCTCCTATAATTCACCCCTCCACTTT

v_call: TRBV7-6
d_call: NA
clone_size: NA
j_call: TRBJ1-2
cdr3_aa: CASSLEEGRNYGYTF
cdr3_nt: TGTGCCAGCAGCTTAGAAGAGGGCAGAAACTATGGCTACACCTTC

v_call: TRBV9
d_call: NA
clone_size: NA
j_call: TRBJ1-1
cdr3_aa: CASSVAEFAPEAFF
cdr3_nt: TGTGCCAGCAGCGTAGCTGAGTTCGCACCTGAAGCTTTCTTT

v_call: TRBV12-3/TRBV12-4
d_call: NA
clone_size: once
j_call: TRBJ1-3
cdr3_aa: CASSLNGGSIYF
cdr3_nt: TGTGCCAGCAGTTTAAATGGGGGCTCCATATATTTT

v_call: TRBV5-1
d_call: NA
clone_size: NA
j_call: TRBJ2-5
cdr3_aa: CASSLQQETQYF
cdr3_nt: TGCGCCAGCAGCTTACAGCAAGAGACCCAGTACTTC

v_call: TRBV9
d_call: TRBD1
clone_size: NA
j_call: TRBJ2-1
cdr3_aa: CASSDYRGQQFF
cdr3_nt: TGTGCCAGCAGCGATTACAGGGGGCAGCAGTTCTTC

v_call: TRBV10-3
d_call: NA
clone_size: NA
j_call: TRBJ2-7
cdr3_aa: CAISRGSNEQYF
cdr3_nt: TGTGCCATCAGCCGCGGGTCAAACGAGCAGTACTTC

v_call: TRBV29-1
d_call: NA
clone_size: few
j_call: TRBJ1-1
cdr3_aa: CSVEVAGGSTEAFF
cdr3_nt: TGCAGCGTTGAAGTAGCCGGGGGGAGCACTGAAGCTTTCTTT

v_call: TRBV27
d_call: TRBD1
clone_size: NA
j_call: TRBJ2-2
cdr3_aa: CASSPQTGSAGELFF
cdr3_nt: TGTGCCAGCAGTCCCCAGACAGGGTCGGCCGGGGAGCTGTTTTTT

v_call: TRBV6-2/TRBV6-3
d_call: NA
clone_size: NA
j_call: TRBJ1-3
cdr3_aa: CASSYGGNTGNTIYF
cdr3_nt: TGTGCCAGCAGTTACGGGGGGAACACTGGAAACACCATATATTTT

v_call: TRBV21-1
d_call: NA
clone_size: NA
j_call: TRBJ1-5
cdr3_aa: CASSNQGNQPQHF
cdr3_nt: TGTGCCAGCAGCAACCAGGGTAATCAGCCCCAGCATTTT

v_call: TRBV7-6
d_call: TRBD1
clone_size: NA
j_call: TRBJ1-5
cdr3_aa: CASSSSTGGWDQPQHF
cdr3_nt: TGTGCCAGCAGCTCGAGTACAGGGGGATGGGATCAGCCCCAGCATTTT

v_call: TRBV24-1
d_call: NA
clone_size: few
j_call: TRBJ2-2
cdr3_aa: CATSDRGNTGELFF
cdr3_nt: TGTGCCACCAGTGATCGGGGGAACACCGGGGAGCTGTTTTTT

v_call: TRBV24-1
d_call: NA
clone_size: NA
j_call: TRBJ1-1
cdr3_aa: CATQEEGRTEAFF
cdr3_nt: TGTGCCACCCAAGAGGAGGGGAGGACTGAAGCTTTCTTT

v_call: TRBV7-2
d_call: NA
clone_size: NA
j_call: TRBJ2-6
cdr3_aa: CASSLPRAAGANVLTF
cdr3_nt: TGTGCCAGCAGCTTACCCCGAGCAGCGGGGGCCAACGTCCTGACTTTC

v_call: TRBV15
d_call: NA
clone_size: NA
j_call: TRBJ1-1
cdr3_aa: CATSREQGSTEAFF
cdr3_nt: TGTGCCACCAGCAGAGAGCAGGGGAGCACTGAAGCTTTCTTT

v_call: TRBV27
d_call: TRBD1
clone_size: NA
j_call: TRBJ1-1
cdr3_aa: CASTLTGAHTEAFF
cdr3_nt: TGTGCCAGCACCCTGACAGGGGCTCACACTGAAGCTTTCTTT

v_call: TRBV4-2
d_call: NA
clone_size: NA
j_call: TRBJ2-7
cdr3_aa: CASSRGRTGEQYF
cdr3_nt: TGTGCCAGCAGCCGGGGGCGAACGGGAGAGCAGTACTTC

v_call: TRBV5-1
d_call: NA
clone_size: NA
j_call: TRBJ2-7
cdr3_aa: CASSLDKSYGEQYF
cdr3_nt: TGCGCCAGCAGCTTGGACAAGTCCTACGGGGAGCAGTACTTC

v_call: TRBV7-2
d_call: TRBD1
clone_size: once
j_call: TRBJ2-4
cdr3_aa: CASSSGGAGQEHEYF
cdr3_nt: TGTGCCAGCAGCTCAGGCGGGGCGGGACAGGAGCATGAGTACTTC

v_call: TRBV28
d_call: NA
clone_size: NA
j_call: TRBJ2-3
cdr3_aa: CASSLRASTDTQYF
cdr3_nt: TGTGCCAGCAGTTTGAGGGCGAGCACAGATACGCAGTATTTT